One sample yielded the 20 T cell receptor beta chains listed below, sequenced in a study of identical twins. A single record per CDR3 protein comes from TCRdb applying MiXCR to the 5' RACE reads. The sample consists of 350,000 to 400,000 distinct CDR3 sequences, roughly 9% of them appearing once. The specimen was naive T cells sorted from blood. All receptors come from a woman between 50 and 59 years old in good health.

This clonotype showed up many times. The CDR3 region has the DNA TGTGCCAGCAGTGCCCAGGGGGCCAGCTACGAGCAGTACGTC. Its translation is CASSAQGASYEQYV. V gene TRBV27 combines with J gene TRBJ2-7, with TRBD1 matching over 8 bases. The V gene end was trimmed by 5 bases and the J gene end by 3 bases; junction bases not matched to a gene: 6. Germline CDR1 MNHEY, CDR2 SMNVEV (reference sequence). This CDR3 has 14 residues.

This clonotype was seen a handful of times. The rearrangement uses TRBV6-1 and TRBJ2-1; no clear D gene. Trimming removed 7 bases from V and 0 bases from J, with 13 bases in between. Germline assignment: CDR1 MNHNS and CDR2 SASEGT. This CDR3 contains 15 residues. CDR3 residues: CASTRAQPSYNEQFF. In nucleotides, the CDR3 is TGTGCCAGCACCCGGGCGCAGCCCTCCTACAATGAGCAGTTCTTC.

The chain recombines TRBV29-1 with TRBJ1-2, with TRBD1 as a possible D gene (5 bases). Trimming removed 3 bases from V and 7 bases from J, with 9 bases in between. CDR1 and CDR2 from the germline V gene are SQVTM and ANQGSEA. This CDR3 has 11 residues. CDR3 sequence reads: CSVELGTGYTF. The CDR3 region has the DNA TGCAGCGTTGAGTTGGGGACTGGCTACACCTTC.

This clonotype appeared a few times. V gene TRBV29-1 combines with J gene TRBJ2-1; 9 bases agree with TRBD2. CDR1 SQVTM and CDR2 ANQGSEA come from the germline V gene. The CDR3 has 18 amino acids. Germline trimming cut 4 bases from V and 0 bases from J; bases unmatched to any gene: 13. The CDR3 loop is CSVVGSGRLGSSYNEQFF. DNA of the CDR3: TGCAGCGTTGTTGGTAGCGGGAGATTAGGGAGCTCCTACAATGAGCAGTTCTTC.

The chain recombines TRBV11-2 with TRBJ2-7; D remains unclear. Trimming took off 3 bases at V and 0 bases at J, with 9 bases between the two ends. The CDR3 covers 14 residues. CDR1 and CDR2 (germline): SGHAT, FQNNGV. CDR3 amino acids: CASSFAESSYEQYV. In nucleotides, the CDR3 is TGTGCCAGCAGCTTTGCCGAGAGCTCCTACGAGCAGTACGTC.

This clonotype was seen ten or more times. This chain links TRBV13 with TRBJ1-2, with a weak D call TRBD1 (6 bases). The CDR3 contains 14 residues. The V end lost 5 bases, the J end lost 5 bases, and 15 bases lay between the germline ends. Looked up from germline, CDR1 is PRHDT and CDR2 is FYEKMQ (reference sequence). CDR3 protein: CASSGEVGGYGYTF. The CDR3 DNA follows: TGTGCCAGCAGCGGCGAGGTAGGGGGATATGGCTACACCTTC.

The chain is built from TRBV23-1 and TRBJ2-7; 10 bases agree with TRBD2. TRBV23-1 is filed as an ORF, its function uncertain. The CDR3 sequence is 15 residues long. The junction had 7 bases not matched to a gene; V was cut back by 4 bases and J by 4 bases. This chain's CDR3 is CASSPSGRPPYEQYF. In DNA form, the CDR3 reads TGCGCCAGCAGTCCTAGCGGGAGACCTCCTTACGAGCAGTACTTC.

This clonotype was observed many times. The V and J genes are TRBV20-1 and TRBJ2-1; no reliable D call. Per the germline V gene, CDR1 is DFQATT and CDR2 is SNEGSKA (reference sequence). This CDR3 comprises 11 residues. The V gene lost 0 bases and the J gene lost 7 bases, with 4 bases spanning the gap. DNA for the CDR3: TGCAGTGCTAGAGATCGGAATGAGCAGTTCTTC. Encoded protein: CSARDRNEQFF.

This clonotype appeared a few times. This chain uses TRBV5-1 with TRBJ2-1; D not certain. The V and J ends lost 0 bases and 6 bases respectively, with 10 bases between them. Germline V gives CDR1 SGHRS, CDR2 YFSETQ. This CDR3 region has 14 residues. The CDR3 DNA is TGCGCCAGCAGCTTGGCCTTACACCCCAATGAGCAGTTCTTC. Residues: CASSLALHPNEQFF.

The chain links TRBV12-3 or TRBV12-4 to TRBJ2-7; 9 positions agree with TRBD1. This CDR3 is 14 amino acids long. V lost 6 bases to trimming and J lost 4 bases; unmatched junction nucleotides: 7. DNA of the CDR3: TGTGCCAGCAGCTCGGACAGGGGAAGGTACGAGCAGTACTTC. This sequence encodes CASSSDRGRYEQYF.

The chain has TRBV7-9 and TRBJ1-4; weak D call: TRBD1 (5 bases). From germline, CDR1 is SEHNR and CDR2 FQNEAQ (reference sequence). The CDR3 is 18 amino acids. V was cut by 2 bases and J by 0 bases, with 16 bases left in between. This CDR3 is CASSLSGGLIATNEKLFF. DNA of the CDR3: TGTGCCAGCAGCTTATCGGGGGGTCTGATTGCAACTAATGAAAAACTGTTTTTT.

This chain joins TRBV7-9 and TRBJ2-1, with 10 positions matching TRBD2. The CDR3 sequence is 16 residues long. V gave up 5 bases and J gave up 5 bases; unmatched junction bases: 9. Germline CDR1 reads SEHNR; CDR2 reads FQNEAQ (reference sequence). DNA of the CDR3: TGTGCCAGCAGCCCGACCACTAGCGGGGTTGACAATGAGCAGTTCTTC. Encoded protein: CASSPTTSGVDNEQFF.

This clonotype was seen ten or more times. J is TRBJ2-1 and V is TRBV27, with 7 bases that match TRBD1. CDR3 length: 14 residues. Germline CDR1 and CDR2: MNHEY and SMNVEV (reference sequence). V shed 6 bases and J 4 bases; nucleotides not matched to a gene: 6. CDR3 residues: CASRGTAGYNEQFF. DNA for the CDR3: TGTGCCAGCAGGGGGACAGCTGGTTACAATGAGCAGTTCTTC.

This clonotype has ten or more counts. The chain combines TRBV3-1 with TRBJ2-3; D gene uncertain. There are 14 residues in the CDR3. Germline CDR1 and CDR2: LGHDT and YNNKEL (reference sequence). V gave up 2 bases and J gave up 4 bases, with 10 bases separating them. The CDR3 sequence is CASSQSIAADTQYF. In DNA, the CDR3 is TGTGCCAGCAGCCAATCAATAGCAGCAGATACGCAGTATTTT.

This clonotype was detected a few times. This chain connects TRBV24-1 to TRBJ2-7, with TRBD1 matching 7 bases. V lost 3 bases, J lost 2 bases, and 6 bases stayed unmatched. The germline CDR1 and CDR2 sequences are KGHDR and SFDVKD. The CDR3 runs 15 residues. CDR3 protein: CATSDPGQYPYEQYF. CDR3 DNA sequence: TGTGCCACCAGTGATCCGGGACAGTACCCCTACGAGCAGTACTTC.

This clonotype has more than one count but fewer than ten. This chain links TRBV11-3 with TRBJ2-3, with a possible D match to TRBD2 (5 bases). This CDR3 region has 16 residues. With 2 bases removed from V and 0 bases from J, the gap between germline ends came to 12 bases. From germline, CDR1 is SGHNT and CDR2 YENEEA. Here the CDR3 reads CASSLLPGSSTDTQYF. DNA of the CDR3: TGTGCCAGCAGCTTACTGCCGGGATCTAGCACAGATACGCAGTATTTT.

The CDR3 is CSESVTATRGTEAFF. Here the CDR3 DNA reads TGCAGCGAAAGCGTGACGGCTACCAGAGGAACTGAAGCTTTCTTT. V gene TRBV29-1 combines with J gene TRBJ1-1; D remains ambiguous. Per the germline V gene, CDR1 is SQVTM and CDR2 is ANQGSEA. Between the trimmed V and J ends, which lost 7 bases and 5 bases, there was a span of 23 bases. This CDR3 is built from 15 residues.

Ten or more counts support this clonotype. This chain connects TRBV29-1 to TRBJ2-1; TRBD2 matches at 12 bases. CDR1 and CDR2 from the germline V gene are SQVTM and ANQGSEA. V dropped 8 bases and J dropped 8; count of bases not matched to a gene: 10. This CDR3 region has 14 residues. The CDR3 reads CSTQLAGGSHEQFF. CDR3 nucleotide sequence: TGCAGCACGCAACTAGCGGGAGGATCGCATGAGCAGTTCTTC.

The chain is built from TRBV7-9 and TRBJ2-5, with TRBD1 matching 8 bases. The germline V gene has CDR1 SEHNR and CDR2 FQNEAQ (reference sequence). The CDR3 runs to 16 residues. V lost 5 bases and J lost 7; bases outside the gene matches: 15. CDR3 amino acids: CASSLNKGDRPWTQYF. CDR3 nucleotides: TGTGCCAGCAGCCTGAATAAAGGGGACAGGCCCTGGACCCAGTACTTC. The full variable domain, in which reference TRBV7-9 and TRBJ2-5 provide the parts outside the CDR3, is DTGVSQNPRHKITKRGQNVTFRCDPISEHNRLYWYRQTLGQGPEFLTYFQNEAQLEKSRLLSDRFSAERPKGSFSTLEIQRTEQGDSAMYLCASSLNKGDRPWTQYFGPGTRLLVL.

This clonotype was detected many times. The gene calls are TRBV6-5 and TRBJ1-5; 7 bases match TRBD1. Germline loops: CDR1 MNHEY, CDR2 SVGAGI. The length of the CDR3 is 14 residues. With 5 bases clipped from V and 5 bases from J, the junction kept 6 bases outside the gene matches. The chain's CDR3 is CASSDRDSYQPQHF. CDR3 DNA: TGTGCCAGCAGTGACCGGGACAGCTATCAGCCCCAGCATTTT.